This is a list of T cell receptor beta chains from one sample in a study of regulatory T cells in long-lasting Graves disease. Each CDR3 protein gets one entry after TCRdb re-called the multiplex PCR reads with MiXCR. Of 500,000 to 800,000 distinct CDR3 sequences in the sample, about 32% were seen once. The sequenced sample was peripheral blood mononuclear cells (PBMCs), obtained when the disease was refractory, from a patient treated with antithyroid drugs. The receptor source for this set is a female donor with Graves disease. Both conserved end residues are part of each CDR3. D genes are given only for firm matches. Clone size, where shown, is once, few, many, or a class for clones that have expanded.

TRBJ2-2,TRBV12-3/TRBV12-4,few,TRBD1,TGTGCCAGCAGTTTCTTCGACAGGGGCAGGGGCGGGGAGCTGTTTTTT,CASSFFDRGRGGELFF
TRBJ2-7,TRBV29-1,few,TRBD2,TGCAGCGTTCTACAGGGAGCGGGAGGGCCACACGAGCAGTACTTC,CSVLQGAGGPHEQYF
TRBJ1-5,TRBV28,many,-,TGTGCCAGCAGTTTTGTCAGGCCGGATCAGCCCCAGCATTTT,CASSFVRPDQPQHF
TRBJ1-1,TRBV20-1,few,-,TGCAGTGCTAGGTCGGGAAGTAGAGGGACTGAAGCTTTCTTT,CSARSGSRGTEAFF
TRBJ1-2,TRBV6-1,many,TRBD1,TGTGCCAGCACCAGACAGGGAGGCGGCTACACCTTC,CASTRQGGGYTF
TRBJ2-7,TRBV27,-,TRBD2,TGTGCCAGCAGACCGGGACTAGGGGTCGAGCAGTACTTC,CASRPGLGVEQYF
TRBJ2-5,TRBV10-3,few,-,TGTGCCATCAGTGAGTCAGGGCAGACCCAGTACTTC,CAISESGQTQYF
TRBJ1-1,TRBV28,-,-,TGTGCCAGCAGTGAATATAGGAAGGATTCGAACACTGAAGCTTCCTTT,CASSEYRKDSNTEASF
TRBJ1-2,TRBV12-3/TRBV12-4,many,TRBD1,TGTGCCAGCGGGGACAGGGCCGCACAAGGCTACACCTTC,CASGDRAAQGYTF
TRBJ2-7,TRBV13,many,-,TGTGCCAGCAGCTTAGGGGTTGACGAGCAGTACTTC,CASSLGVDEQYF
TRBJ1-1,TRBV28,many,TRBD1,TGTGCCAGCAGTCCAACCTGGACAGGGCTGAACACTGAAGCTTTCTTT,CASSPTWTGLNTEAFF
TRBJ1-2,TRBV2,many,-,TGTGCCAGCAGAGGGGACGGCGACTATGGCTACACCTTC,CASRGDGDYGYTF
TRBJ2-7,TRBV6-2/TRBV6-3,few,-,TGTGCCAGCTACCTCCAGGGGTTACCCTACGAGCAGTACTTC,CASYLQGLPYEQYF
TRBJ1-5,TRBV28,-,-,TGTGCCAGCAGTGGTGACGGACTCAATCAGCCCCAGCATTTT,CASSGDGLNQPQHF
TRBJ1-2,TRBV20-1,few,-,TGCAGTGCTAGAGAGGCCACCCAGGTTGGTGGCTACACCTTC,CSAREATQVGGYTF
TRBJ1-5,TRBV19,-,-,TGTGCCAGTATGGCCCGTGCCAATTGGGATCAGCCCCAGCATTTT,CASMARANWDQPQHF
TRBJ2-3,TRBV6-1,-,-,TGTGCCAGCAGCCGCATGATGGGGGGAACAGATACGCAGTATTTT,CASSRMMGGTDTQYF
TRBJ2-1,TRBV28,-,TRBD2,TGTGCCAGCAGAGAAGGGACTACCTACAATGAGCAGTTCTTC,CASREGTTYNEQFF
TRBJ1-1,TRBV20-1,few,-,TGCAGTGCTAGATCCGAAACGACGGCGAACACTGAAGCTTTCTTT,CSARSETTANTEAFF
TRBJ2-7,TRBV6-1,many,-,TGTGCCAGCAGTCTAGGACACAGCTCCTACGAGCAGTACTTC,CASSLGHSSYEQYF
TRBJ2-5,TRBV27,-,-,TGTGCCAGCAGTTTAGACGGCCAACCCCCACAAGAGACCCAGTACTTC,CASSLDGQPPQETQYF
TRBJ1-5,TRBV5-6,-,-,TGTGCCAGCAGCTTCCGCGGGGGCTTGTATCAGCCCCAGCATTTT,CASSFRGGLYQPQHF
TRBJ2-6,TRBV2,many,TRBD1,TGTGCCAGCGTCGACGGACAGGGATTAAGTGGGGCCAACGTCCTGACTTTC,CASVDGQGLSGANVLTF
TRBJ1-1,TRBV30,-,-,TGTGCCTGGAGTGCCCACGAAGGAGGGGTTGAAGCTTTCTTT,CAWSAHEGGVEAFF
TRBJ2-5,TRBV5-8,-,-,TGCGCCAGCAGCTTGGCACTTCAAGAGACCCAGTACTTC,CASSLALQETQYF
TRBJ2-5,TRBV10-3,few,-,TGTGCCATCAGTGAGTGGGACCTTAAAGAGACCCAGTACTTC,CAISEWDLKETQYF
TRBJ2-7,TRBV6-2/TRBV6-3,-,TRBD2,TGTGCCAGCAGTCAACCGAGGGGACTAGCGGAAACCTACGAGCAGTACTTC,CASSQPRGLAETYEQYF
TRBJ1-1,TRBV20-1,-,-,TGCAGTGGTCGGAGTACTAACACTGAAGCTTTCTTT,CSGRSTNTEAFF
TRBJ2-3,TRBV7-6,-,-,TGTGCCAGCAGCTTAGGATCATACTACACAGATACGCAGTATTTT,CASSLGSYYTDTQYF
TRBJ2-5,TRBV9,-,TRBD2,TGTGCCAGCAGCGGGAGCGGGAGTCCCGGAGAGACCCAGTACTTC,CASSGSGSPGETQYF
TRBJ1-2,TRBV24-1,-,-,TGTGCCACCAGTGATGTCGACAGTGACTATGGCTACACCTTC,CATSDVDSDYGYTF
TRBJ1-6,TRBV30,-,TRBD1,TGTGCCTGGATCCCCGAGGGACAGCGGAATTCACCCCTCCACTTT,CAWIPEGQRNSPLHF
TRBJ1-1,TRBV6-1,few,TRBD1,TGTGCCAGCAGTCGACAGGGGGCGGGCACTGAAGCTTTCTTT,CASSRQGAGTEAFF
TRBJ1-2,TRBV9,few,-,TGTGCCAGCAGCGTAACTGATCAGAGCCTGTGGGGCTACACCTTC,CASSVTDQSLWGYTF
TRBJ1-1,TRBV19,many,-,TGTGCCAGCAGCCGAGAACTGAACACTGAAGCTTTCTTT,CASSRELNTEAFF
TRBJ2-2,TRBV14,few,-,TGTGCCAGCAGCCAAGATCGGGGCGCATCAGGGGAGCTGTTTTTT,CASSQDRGASGELFF
TRBJ2-3,TRBV7-3,-,TRBD1,TGTGCCAGCAGCTTAAGGCCGGGACAGTTGGATACGCAGTATTTT,CASSLRPGQLDTQYF
TRBJ1-1,TRBV6-4,-,-,TGTGCCAGCAGCCATAAAACCGGGACAAAAACAGATGAAGCTTTCTTT,CASSHKTGTKTDEAFF
TRBJ1-1,TRBV12-3/TRBV12-4,few,-,TGTGCCAGCAGTTTTCAAGGGCTCTTGGAGGCTTTCTTT,CASSFQGLLEAFF